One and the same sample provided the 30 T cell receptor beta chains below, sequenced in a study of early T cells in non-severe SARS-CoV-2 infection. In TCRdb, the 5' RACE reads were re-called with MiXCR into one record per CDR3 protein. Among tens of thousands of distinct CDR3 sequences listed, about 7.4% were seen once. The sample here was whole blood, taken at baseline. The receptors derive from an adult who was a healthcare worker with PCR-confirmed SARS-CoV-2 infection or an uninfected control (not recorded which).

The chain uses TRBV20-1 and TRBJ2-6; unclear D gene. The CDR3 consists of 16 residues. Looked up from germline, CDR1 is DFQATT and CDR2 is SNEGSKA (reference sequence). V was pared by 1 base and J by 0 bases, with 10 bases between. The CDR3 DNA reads TGCAGTGCTAGAGTTGCAGGTTTCTCTGGGGCCAACGTCCTGACTTTC. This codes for CSARVAGFSGANVLTF.

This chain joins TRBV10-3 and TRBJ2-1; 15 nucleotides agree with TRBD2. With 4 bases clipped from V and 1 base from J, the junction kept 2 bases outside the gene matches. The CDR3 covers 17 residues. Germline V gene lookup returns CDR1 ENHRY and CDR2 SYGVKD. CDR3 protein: CAISGTSGGASYNEQFF. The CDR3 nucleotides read TGTGCCATCAGTGGGACTAGCGGGGGGGCTTCCTACAATGAGCAGTTCTTC.

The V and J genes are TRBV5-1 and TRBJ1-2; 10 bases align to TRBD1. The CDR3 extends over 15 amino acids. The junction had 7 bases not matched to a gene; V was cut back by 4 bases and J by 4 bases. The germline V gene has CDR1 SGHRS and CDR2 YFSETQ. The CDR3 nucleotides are TGCGCCAGCAGCCCAAGACAGGGGGCTACCTATGGCTACACCTTC. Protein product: CASSPRQGATYGYTF.

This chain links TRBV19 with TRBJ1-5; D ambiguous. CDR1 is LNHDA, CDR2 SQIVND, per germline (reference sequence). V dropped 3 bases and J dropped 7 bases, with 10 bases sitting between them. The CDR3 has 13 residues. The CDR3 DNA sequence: TGTGCCAGTAGTATGCGGGGTAGCCAGCCCCAGCATTTT. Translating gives CASSMRGSQPQHF. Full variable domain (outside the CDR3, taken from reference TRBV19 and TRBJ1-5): DGGITQSPKYLFRKEGQNVTLSCEQNLNHDAMYWYRQDPGQGLRLIYYSQIVNDFQKGDIAEGYSVSREKKESFPLTVTSAQKNPTAFYLCASSMRGSQPQHFGDGTRLSIL.

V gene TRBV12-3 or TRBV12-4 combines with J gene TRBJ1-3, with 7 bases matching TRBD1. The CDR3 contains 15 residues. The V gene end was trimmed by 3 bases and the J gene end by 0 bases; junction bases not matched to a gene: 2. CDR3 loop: CASSLGTASGNTIYF. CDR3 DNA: TGTGCCAGCAGTTTGGGGACAGCCTCTGGAAACACCATATATTTT.

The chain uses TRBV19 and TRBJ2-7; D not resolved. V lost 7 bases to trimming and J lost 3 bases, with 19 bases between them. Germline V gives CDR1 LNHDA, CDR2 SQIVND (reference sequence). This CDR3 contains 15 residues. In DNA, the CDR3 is TGTGCCAGTAAGGTGAGGCAGGCCGATTACTACGAGCAGTACTTC. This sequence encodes CASKVRQADYYEQYF.

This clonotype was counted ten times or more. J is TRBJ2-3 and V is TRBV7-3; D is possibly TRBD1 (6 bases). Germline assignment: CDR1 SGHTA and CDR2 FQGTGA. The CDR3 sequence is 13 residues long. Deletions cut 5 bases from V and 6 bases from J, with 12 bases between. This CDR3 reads CASSPLQGDTQYF. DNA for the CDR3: TGTGCCAGCAGCCCACTCCAGGGGGATACGCAGTATTTT.

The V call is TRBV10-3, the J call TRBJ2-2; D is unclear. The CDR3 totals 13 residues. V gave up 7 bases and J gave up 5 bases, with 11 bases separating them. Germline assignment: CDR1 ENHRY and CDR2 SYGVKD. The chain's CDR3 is CAITGRRTGELFF. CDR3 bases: TGTGCCATCACAGGAAGGCGGACCGGGGAGCTGTTTTTT.

DNA for the CDR3: TGTGCCAGCAGCCGACTAGGGCGGGCAGATACGCAGTATTTT. This codes for CASSRLGRADTQYF. The chain joins TRBV11-2 to TRBJ2-3; maybe TRBD2 (6 bases). The CDR3 is 14 amino acids. The germline CDR1 and CDR2 sequences are SGHAT and FQNNGV. The V end lost 5 bases, the J end lost 4 bases, and 13 bases lay between the germline ends.

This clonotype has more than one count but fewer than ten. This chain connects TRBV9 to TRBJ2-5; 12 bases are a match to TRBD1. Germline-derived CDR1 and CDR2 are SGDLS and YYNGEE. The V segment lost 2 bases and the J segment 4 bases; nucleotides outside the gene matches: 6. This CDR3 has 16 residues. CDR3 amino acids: CASSVGTGGALETQYF. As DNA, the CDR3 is TGTGCCAGCAGCGTGGGGACAGGGGGCGCTTTAGAGACCCAGTACTTC.

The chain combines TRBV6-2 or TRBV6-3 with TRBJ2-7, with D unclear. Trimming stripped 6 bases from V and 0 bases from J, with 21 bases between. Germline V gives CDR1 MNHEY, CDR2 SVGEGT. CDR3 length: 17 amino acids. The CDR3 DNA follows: TGTGCCAGCAGCATTATAGATCTGACCGAGATCTCCTACGAGCAGTACTTC. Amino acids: CASSIIDLTEISYEQYF.

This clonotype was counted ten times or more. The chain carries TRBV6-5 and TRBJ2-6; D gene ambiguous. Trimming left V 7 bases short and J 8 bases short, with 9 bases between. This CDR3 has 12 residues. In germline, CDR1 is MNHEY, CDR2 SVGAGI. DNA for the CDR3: TGTGCCAGCACCCAACCCCCCAACGTCCTGACTTTC. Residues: CASTQPPNVLTF.

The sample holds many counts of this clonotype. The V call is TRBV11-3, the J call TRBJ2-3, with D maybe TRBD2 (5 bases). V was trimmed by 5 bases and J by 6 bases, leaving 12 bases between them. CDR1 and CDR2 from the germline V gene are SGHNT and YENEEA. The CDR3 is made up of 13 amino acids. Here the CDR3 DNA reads TGTGCCAGCAGCCTTGGACTGGCGGATACGCAGTATTTT. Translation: CASSLGLADTQYF.

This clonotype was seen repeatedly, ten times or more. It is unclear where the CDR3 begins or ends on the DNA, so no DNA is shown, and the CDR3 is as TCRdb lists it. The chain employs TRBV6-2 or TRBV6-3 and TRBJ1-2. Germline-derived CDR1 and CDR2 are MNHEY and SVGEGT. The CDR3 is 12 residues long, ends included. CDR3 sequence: CASSSSEYGYTF.

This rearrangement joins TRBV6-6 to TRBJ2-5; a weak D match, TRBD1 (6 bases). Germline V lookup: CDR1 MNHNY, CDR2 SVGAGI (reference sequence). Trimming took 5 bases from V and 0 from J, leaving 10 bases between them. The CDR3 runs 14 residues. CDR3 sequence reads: CASSHWTDQETQYF. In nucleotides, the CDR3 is TGTGCCAGCAGTCACTGGACAGACCAAGAGACCCAGTACTTC.

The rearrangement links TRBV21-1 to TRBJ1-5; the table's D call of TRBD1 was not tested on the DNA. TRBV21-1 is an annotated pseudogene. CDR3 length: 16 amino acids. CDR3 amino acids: CASSKAGQGHNQPQHF. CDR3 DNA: TGTGCCAGCAGCAAAGCGGGACAGGGGCACAATCAGCCCCAGCATTTT.

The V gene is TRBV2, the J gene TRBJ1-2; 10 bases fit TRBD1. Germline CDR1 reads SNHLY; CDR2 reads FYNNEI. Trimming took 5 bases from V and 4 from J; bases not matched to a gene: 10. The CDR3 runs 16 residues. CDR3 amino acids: CASSQTGQGRFYGYTF. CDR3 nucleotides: TGTGCCAGCAGTCAAACGGGACAGGGGAGGTTCTATGGCTACACCTTC.

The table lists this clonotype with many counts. The CDR3 DNA sequence: TGTGCCAGCAGCCGGGACAGGGAGAATCAGCCCCAGCATTTT. It encodes CASSRDRENQPQHF. The rearrangement uses TRBV27 and TRBJ1-5, with TRBD1 matching 9 bases. Germline trimming cut 6 bases from V and 4 bases from J; bases unmatched to any gene: 4. The CDR3 runs to 14 residues. In germline, CDR1 is MNHEY, CDR2 SMNVEV (reference sequence).

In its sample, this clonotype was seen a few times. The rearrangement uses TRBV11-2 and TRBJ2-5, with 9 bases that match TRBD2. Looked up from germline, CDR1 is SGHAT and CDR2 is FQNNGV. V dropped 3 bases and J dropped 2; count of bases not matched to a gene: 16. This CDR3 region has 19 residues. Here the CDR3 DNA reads TGTGCCAGCAGCTTTTCTGCGCGTAGCGGGGGAATGAAGCAAGAGACCCAGTACTTC. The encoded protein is CASSFSARSGGMKQETQYF.

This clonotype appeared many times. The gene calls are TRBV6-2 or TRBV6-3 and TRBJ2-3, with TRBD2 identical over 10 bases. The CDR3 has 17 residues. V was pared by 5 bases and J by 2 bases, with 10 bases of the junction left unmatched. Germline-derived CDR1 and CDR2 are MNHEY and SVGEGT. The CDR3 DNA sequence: TGTGCCAGCAGTCACCCGCTAGCGGGGGACCCCACAGATACGCAGTATTTT. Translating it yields CASSHPLAGDPTDTQYF.

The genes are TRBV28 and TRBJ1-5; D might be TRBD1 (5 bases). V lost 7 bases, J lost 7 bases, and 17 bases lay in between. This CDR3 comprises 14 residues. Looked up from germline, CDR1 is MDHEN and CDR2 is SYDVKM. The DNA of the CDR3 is TGTGCCAGCAATGGTAGGCAGGGAGGCCAGCCCCAGCATTTT. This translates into CASNGRQGGQPQHF.

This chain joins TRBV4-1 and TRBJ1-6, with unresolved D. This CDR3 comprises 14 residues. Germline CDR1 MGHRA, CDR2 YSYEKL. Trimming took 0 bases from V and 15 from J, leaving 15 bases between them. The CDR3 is CASSQEPGSRVLHF. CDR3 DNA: TGCGCCAGCAGCCAAGAGCCGGGGTCGCGTGTCCTCCACTTT.

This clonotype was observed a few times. This chain's CDR3 is CASSYSGPAMSPLHF. DNA for the CDR3: TGTGCCAGCAGTTACTCGGGTCCAGCCATGTCACCCCTCCACTTT. This rearrangement joins TRBV6-2 or TRBV6-3 to TRBJ1-6; no reliable D call. V lost 0 bases and J lost 10, with 13 bases in between. Germline loops: CDR1 MNHEY, CDR2 SVGEGT. The CDR3 loop spans 15 amino acids.

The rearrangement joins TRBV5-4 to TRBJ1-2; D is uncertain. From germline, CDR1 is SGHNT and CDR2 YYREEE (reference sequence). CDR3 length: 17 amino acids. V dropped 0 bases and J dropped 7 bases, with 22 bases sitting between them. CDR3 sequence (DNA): TGTGCCAGCAGCTTGGGCCCGGTGGAGGGTAGTAGGGCTGGCTACACCTTC. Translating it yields CASSLGPVEGSRAGYTF. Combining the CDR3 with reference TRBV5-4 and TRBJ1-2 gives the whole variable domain ETGVTQSPTHLIKTRGQQVTLRCSSQSGHNTVSWYQQALGQGPQFIFQYYREEENGRGNFPPRFSGLQFPNYSSELNVNALELDDSALYLCASSLGPVEGSRAGYTFGSGTRLTVV.

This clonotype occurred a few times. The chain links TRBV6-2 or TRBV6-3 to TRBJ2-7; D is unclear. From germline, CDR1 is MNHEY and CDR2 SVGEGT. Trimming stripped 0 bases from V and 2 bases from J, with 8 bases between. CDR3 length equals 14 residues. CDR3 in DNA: TGTGCCAGCAGTTACTCGGAAGGAGCCTACGAGCAGTACTTC. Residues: CASSYSEGAYEQYF.

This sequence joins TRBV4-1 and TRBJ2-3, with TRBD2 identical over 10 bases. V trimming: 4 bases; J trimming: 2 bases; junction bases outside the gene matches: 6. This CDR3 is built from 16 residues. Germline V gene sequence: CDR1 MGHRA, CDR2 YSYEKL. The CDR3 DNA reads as TGCGCCAGCAGCCGGGCTGGGACTAGCGACACAGATACGCAGTATTTT. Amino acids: CASSRAGTSDTDTQYF.

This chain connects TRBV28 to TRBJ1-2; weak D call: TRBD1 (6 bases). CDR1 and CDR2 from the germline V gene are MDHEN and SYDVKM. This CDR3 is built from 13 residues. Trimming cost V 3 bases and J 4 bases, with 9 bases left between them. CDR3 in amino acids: CASSLDSAYGYTF. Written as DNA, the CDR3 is TGTGCCAGCAGTTTGGACAGCGCCTATGGCTACACCTTC.

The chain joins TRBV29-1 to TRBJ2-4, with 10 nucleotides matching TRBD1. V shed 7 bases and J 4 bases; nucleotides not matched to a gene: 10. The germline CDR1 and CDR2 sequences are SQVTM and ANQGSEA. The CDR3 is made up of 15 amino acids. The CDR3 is CSASRLGQGKNIQYF. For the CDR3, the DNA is TGCAGCGCAAGCCGGCTGGGACAGGGGAAAAACATTCAGTACTTC.

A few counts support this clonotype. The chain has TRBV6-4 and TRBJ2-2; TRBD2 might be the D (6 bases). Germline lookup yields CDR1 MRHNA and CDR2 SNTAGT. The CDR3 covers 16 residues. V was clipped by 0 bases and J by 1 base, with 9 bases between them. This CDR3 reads CASSDSVAENTGELFF. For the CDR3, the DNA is TGTGCCAGCAGTGACTCGGTAGCGGAGAACACCGGGGAGCTGTTTTTT.

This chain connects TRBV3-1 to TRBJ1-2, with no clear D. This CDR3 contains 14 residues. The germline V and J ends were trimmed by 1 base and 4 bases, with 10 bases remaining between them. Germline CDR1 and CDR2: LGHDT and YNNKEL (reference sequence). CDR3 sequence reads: CASSQVSTFYGYTF. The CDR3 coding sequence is TGTGCCAGCAGCCAAGTATCGACTTTCTATGGCTACACCTTC.